This TCR beta chain was recorded in a study of shared clonotypes between healthy human individuals. About the research overall: CD4 naive cells filled three plates per donor, CD4 memory three, CD8 naive two and CD8 memory one. Study conclusions and caveats: Relative to clonotypes present in all four donors, those not shared had lower generation probabilities.

Trimming took 1 base from V and 6 from J, leaving 16 bases between them. The CDR3 contains 15 residues. Germline V CDR1 and CDR2: SGHTA, FQGNSA. Researchers ran the assay at a deep level. Using immunoSEQ multiplex PCR, the repertoire was profiled, and TCRdb retains in-frame clones only, with some absent. Of about 1.5 million clones in the sample, roughly 97% are singletons; the top ten hold roughly 1.2%. A word on this clone: Its specificity is not known.

Negatively enriched CD4+ T cells were divided by CD45RA into naive and memory. This chain uses TRBV7-2 with TRBJ2-7; D ambiguous. Sequenced sample: naive CD4+ T cells sorted from blood. Stated subset: CD45RA+ positively selected. This clonotype originated in a man under 40 in good health. The CDR3 DNA reads TGTGCCAGCAGCTTAGGACAACGAGTGGGCCGCGAGCAGTACTTC. It specifies CASSLGQRVGREQYF.